This T cell receptor beta chain appears in the sequencing data of a study of blood T cell repertoires in COVID-19. Study-wide background: There were acute and convalescent COVID-19 samples, and they came from the United States, Italy and Spain.

Here immunoSEQ multiplex PCR was the method, and the copy in TCRdb shows in-frame clones only, minus some. The sample lists over 200,000 clones, about 80% occurring once. The sample was peripheral blood. The TCR sequence derives from a woman aged 80 or over with acute or convalescent COVID-19.

The CDR3 sequence is CASSQGRAGGSNTEAFF. Here the CDR3 DNA reads TGTGCCAGCAGCCAAGGAAGGGCAGGGGGTTCGAACACTGAAGCTTTCTTT. V usage is TRBV3-1 (or the pseudogene TRBV3-2) and J usage is TRBJ1-1; TRBD1 agrees at 7 bases. The V and J ends lost 1 base and 1 base, in that order; junction bases with no gene match: 9. CDR3 size: 17 residues. From germline, CDR1 is LGHDT and CDR2 YNNKEL (reference sequence).